This passage covers 30 T cell receptor beta chains from one sample sequenced in a study of post-analysis software for immune sequencing data. General study results and limits: Comparison of patients with controls showed roughly five TRBV segments more frequent in patients, TRBV5-6, TRBV5-1 and TRBV20-1 among them.

cDNA libraries of TCR beta carried unique molecular identifiers. One entry per CDR3 protein, called by TCRdb with MiXCR from the PCR reads. The sample lists about 770,000 distinct CDR3 sequences, about 45% seen once, with approximately 5% in the top ten. No antigen has been assigned to these receptors. The sample consisted of blood. The origin of the receptors is a girl aged 5-17 years with multiple sclerosis.

V and J are TRBV11-1 and TRBJ2-1; 10 nucleotides line up with TRBD1. The germline V gene encodes CDR1 SGHAT and CDR2 FQDESV (reference sequence). This CDR3 region has 17 residues. Losses at the gene ends were 1 base for V and 7 bases for J; bases not matched to a gene: 10. CDR3 DNA sequence: TGTGCCAGCAGCTTAGTCGGGGGGACAGGGGCATGGAATGAGCAGTTCTTC. Its translation: CASSLVGGTGAWNEQFF.

The CDR3 DNA reads as TGTGCCAGCAGTTTATCGAGCGGGAGATCGGGCGATACGCAGTATTTT. The encoded protein is CASSLSSGRSGDTQYF. The chain employs TRBV6-2 or TRBV6-3 and TRBJ2-3, with 8 bases aligning to TRBD2. The V segment lost 4 bases and the J segment 6 bases; nucleotides outside the gene matches: 12. CDR3 length: 16 amino acids. Germline V gene lookup returns CDR1 MNHEY and CDR2 SVGEGT.

V is TRBV3-1 and J is TRBJ1-5; no reliable D call. This CDR3 comprises 13 residues. V was trimmed by 1 base and J by 5 bases, leaving 6 bases between them. Germline loops: CDR1 LGHDT, CDR2 YNNKEL (reference sequence). Written as DNA, the CDR3 is TGTGCCAGCAGCCAAGGGCAGCATCAGCCCCAGCATTTT. Its protein product is CASSQGQHQPQHF. Complete variable domain (other parts from reference TRBV3-1 and TRBJ1-5): DTAVSQTPKYLVTQMGNDKSIKCEQNLGHDTMYWYKQDSKKFLKIMFSYNNKELIINETVPNRFSPKSPDKAHLNLHINSLELGDSAVYFCASSQGQHQPQHFGDGTRLSIL.

This chain joins TRBV5-1 and TRBJ2-7, with 8 bases fitting TRBD1. Germline V CDR1 and CDR2: SGHRS, YFSETQ. This CDR3 is built from 16 residues. Trimming cost V 1 base and J 7 bases; bases outside gene matches: 13. The chain's CDR3 is CASSLNRGSGGGEQYF. The DNA of the CDR3 is TGCGCCAGCAGCTTGAATCGAGGCTCAGGGGGCGGGGAGCAGTACTTC. Full variable domain (outside the CDR3, taken from reference TRBV5-1 and TRBJ2-7): KAGVTQTPRYLIKTRGQQVTLSCSPISGHRSVSWYQQTPGQGLQFLFEYFSETQRNKGNFPGRFSGRQFSNSRSEMNVSTLELGDSALYLCASSLNRGSGGGEQYFGPGTRLTVT.

This clonotype was counted between two and nine times. This chain connects TRBV12-3 or TRBV12-4 to TRBJ1-2; perhaps TRBD1 as D (5 bases). The V end lost 6 bases, the J end lost 4 bases, and 15 bases lay between the germline ends. The CDR3 extends over 14 amino acids. CDR3 coding DNA: TGTGCCAGCAGCCTAAACAGGATCGGCTATGGCTACACCTTC. This gives the protein CASSLNRIGYGYTF.

This clonotype was observed a handful of times. The V call is TRBV7-9, the J call TRBJ2-7; 7 nucleotides match TRBD2. After removal of 2 bases from V and 5 bases from J, the junction contained 12 bases not matched to a gene. The germline gives CDR1 SEHNR, CDR2 FQNEAQ (reference sequence). This CDR3 has 16 residues. CDR3 coding DNA: TGTGCCAGCAGCTTAATAGGCCAAAAGGGAGGGCACGAGCAGTACTTC. Its translation is CASSLIGQKGGHEQYF.

The rearrangement uses TRBV7-3 and TRBJ2-3; TRBD2 matches 7 bases. Germline V gene lookup returns CDR1 SGHTA and CDR2 FQGTGA. CDR3 length: 14 residues. J was trimmed by 5 bases and V by 5 bases; bases with no gene match: 7. The CDR3 reads CASSPRGDEDTQYF. The CDR3 region has the DNA TGTGCCAGCAGCCCCCGGGGGGACGAAGATACGCAGTATTTT.

The V gene is TRBV5-1, the J gene TRBJ1-2, with D possibly matching TRBD1 (6 bases). The CDR3 totals 13 residues. Germline CDR1 SGHRS, CDR2 YFSETQ. V was pared by 4 bases and J by 4 bases, with 11 bases between. The CDR3 DNA reads TGCGCCAGCAGCCACGAAGGGGGCTATGGCTACACCTTC. This gives the protein CASSHEGGYGYTF.

Concerning this clonotype itself: One junction end disagrees with the germline gene, perhaps due to a read error. V is TRBV4-3 and J is TRBJ2-6; D may match TRBD1 or TRBD2 (5 bases each). Germline V CDR1 and CDR2: LGHNA, YSLEER. The CDR3 spans 16 residues. The CDR3 bases are TGCGCCAGCAGCCAAGAAGAGGGAACTGGGGCCAACGTCCGGACTTTC. Protein sequence: CASSQEEGTGANVRTF.

The chain recombines TRBV29-1 with TRBJ2-7; D may be TRBD1 or TRBD2 (6 bases each). The CDR3 has 11 amino acids. V lost 4 bases, J lost 6 bases, and 10 bases lay in between. Germline V gene sequence: CDR1 SQVTM, CDR2 ANQGSEA. The CDR3 loop is CSVASGAEQYF. In DNA form, the CDR3 reads TGCAGCGTTGCGTCGGGGGCCGAGCAGTACTTC.

The gene calls are TRBV20-1 and TRBJ2-1; D may be TRBD1 (6 bases). The V gene's germline CDR1 is DFQATT and CDR2 SNEGSKA (reference sequence). CDR3 length: 14 amino acids. V was shortened by 6 bases and J by 3 bases, with 15 bases between the two germline ends. CDR3 protein: CSAGGATGYNEQFF. The DNA for the CDR3 is TGCAGTGCAGGGGGAGCGACAGGCTACAATGAGCAGTTCTTC.

The rearrangement uses TRBV10-3 and TRBJ2-1, with TRBD2 matching 9 bases. The CDR3 has 15 amino acids. V trimming: 2 bases; J trimming: 9 bases; junction bases outside the gene matches: 8. CDR1 and CDR2 from the germline V gene are ENHRY and SYGVKD. This chain's CDR3 is CAISEEAGGLGEQFF. As DNA, the CDR3 is TGTGCCATCAGTGAGGAGGCGGGAGGGCTCGGTGAGCAGTTCTTC.

This clonotype was seen a few times. This chain links TRBV4-2 with TRBJ2-7; D assignment may be TRBD1 or TRBD2 (5 bases each). The CDR3 has 16 amino acids. CDR1 LGHNA and CDR2 YNFKEQ come from the germline V gene. Trimming stripped 0 bases from V and 4 bases from J, with 16 bases between. The CDR3 coding sequence is TGTGCCAGCAGCCAAGATTTCGGGGCACAGGCGTACGAGCAGTACTTC. Translation gives CASSQDFGAQAYEQYF.

This clonotype appeared a few times. The chain combines TRBV9 with TRBJ1-2, with D tentatively TRBD1 (6 bases). Germline V gene data show CDR1 as SGDLS and CDR2 as YYNGEE. The length of the CDR3 is 12 residues. The V end was cut by 3 bases, the J end by 8 bases, with 11 bases between. The CDR3 DNA reads as TGTGCCAGCAGCGCAACAGGGAGCGGCTACACCTTC. This gives the protein CASSATGSGYTF.

This chain uses TRBV5-1 with TRBJ2-7, with D perhaps matching TRBD2 (6 bases). V dropped 4 bases and J dropped 3 bases, with 14 bases sitting between them. This CDR3 spans 14 amino acids. From germline, CDR1 is SGHRS and CDR2 YFSETQ. CDR3 DNA sequence: TGCGCCAGCAGCGGGGGAGGTCGGAACTACGAGCAGTACTTC. Its translation is CASSGGGRNYEQYF.

The V and J genes are TRBV20-1 and TRBJ2-5; 8 nucleotides line up with TRBD2. The CDR3 totals 16 residues. Losses at the gene ends were 2 bases for V and 3 bases for J; bases not matched to a gene: 11. CDR1 DFQATT and CDR2 SNEGSKA come from the germline V gene (reference sequence). The CDR3 region is CSARLHPPAGEETQYF. The DNA of the CDR3 is TGCAGTGCTAGACTTCACCCCCCAGCGGGAGAAGAGACCCAGTACTTC.

V gene TRBV4-2 combines with J gene TRBJ2-1; TRBD1 might be the D (5 bases). This CDR3 has 16 amino acids. Germline-derived CDR1 and CDR2 are LGHNA and YNFKEQ. Trimming stripped 7 bases from V and 0 bases from J, with 16 bases between. CDR3 nucleotide sequence: TGTGCCAGCACCCAGAGGTGGGGCAGCTCCTACAATGAGCAGTTCTTC. This codes for CASTQRWGSSYNEQFF.

This clonotype was counted only a few times. J is TRBJ2-7 and V is TRBV5-5, with 7 bases aligning to TRBD1. The germline gives CDR1 SGHKS, CDR2 YYEKEE (reference sequence). The J segment lost 2 bases and the V segment lost 0 bases, leaving 5 bases of the junction unmatched. This CDR3 spans 15 amino acids. CDR3 coding DNA: TGTGCCAGCAGCTTGGCCGGGACAGTGACCTACGAGCAGTACTTC. Amino acids: CASSLAGTVTYEQYF.

Turning to this clonotype: An end of the junction differs from the germline gene, which may be a read error. This sequence joins TRBV7-7 and TRBJ2-7; TRBD1 might be the D (6 bases). The germline V gene encodes CDR1 SSHAT and CDR2 FNYEAQ (reference sequence). There are 15 residues in the CDR3. CDR3 region: CASSLSLGRGNEQYF. CDR3 coding DNA: TGTGCTAGCAGCTTATCTCTGGGCAGGGGAAACGAGCAGTACTTC.

This rearrangement joins TRBV6-2 or TRBV6-3 to TRBJ1-4, with 7 bases matching TRBD1. The CDR3 sequence is 16 residues long. Per germline, CDR1 MNHEY and CDR2 SVGEGT. With 6 bases clipped from V and 5 bases from J, the junction kept 12 bases outside the gene matches. CDR3 protein: CASSRKLQGTNEKLFF. CDR3 DNA sequence: TGTGCCAGCAGCAGGAAACTACAGGGGACAAATGAAAAACTGTTTTTT.

V gene TRBV29-1 combines with J gene TRBJ1-2, with D possibly being TRBD1 (5 bases). CDR1 and CDR2 (germline): SQVTM, ANQGSEA. The V end lost 3 bases, the J end lost 2 bases, and 25 bases lay between the germline ends. This CDR3 comprises 18 residues. The CDR3 spells CSVEEPGLLLQGNYGYTF. For the CDR3, the DNA is TGCAGCGTTGAGGAACCGGGACTCCTGTTACAAGGGAACTATGGCTACACCTTC.

This chain joins TRBV9 and TRBJ2-7, with D unresolved. This CDR3 spans 14 amino acids. Trimming took 3 bases from V and 1 from J, leaving 11 bases between them. CDR1 is SGDLS, CDR2 YYNGEE, per germline. In DNA form, the CDR3 reads TGTGCCAGCAGCGCTTCCCTAGGTTCCTACGAGCAGTACTTC. Residues: CASSASLGSYEQYF.

The chain joins TRBV7-2 to TRBJ1-2, with 11 bases matching TRBD1. The CDR3 covers 16 residues. Germline-derived CDR1 and CDR2 are SGHTA and FQGNSA. V was pared by 4 bases and J by 4 bases, with 8 bases of the junction left unmatched. The CDR3, as DNA: TGTGCCAGCAGCTGGCGGACAGGGGGCGGGAGCTATGGCTACACCTTC. The encoded protein is CASSWRTGGGSYGYTF.

The rearrangement joins TRBV15 to TRBJ2-1; D unclear. Trimming took off 3 bases at V and 6 bases at J, with 15 bases between the two ends. This CDR3 spans 15 amino acids. Germline CDR1 and CDR2: LNHNV and YYDKDF (reference sequence). The CDR3 reads CATSRDRVPGNEQFF. CDR3 coding DNA: TGTGCCACCAGCAGGGATCGGGTTCCAGGCAATGAGCAGTTCTTC.

This chain uses TRBV15 with TRBJ1-2; no firm D call. The germline V gene encodes CDR1 LNHNV and CDR2 YYDKDF (reference sequence). The V gene lost 0 bases and the J gene lost 10 bases, with 21 bases spanning the gap. The CDR3 is 16 residues long. CDR3 in DNA: TGTGCCACCAGCAGAGATGAGGTGCAGGAATTTTCCCTCTACACCTTC. Translating gives CATSRDEVQEFSLYTF.

This clonotype has only one observation. The chain uses TRBV27 and TRBJ1-2; D might be TRBD1 (6 bases). The CDR3 loop spans 15 amino acids. V was shortened by 5 bases and J by 0 bases, with 13 bases between the two germline ends. Germline V lookup: CDR1 MNHEY, CDR2 SMNVEV (reference sequence). CDR3 in amino acids: CASSLGRTANYGYTF. The CDR3 region has the DNA TGTGCCAGCAGTCTAGGACGGACAGCTAACTATGGCTACACCTTC.

The chain recombines TRBV18 with TRBJ2-1; 10 bases are a match to TRBD2. The junction had 5 bases not matched to a gene; V was cut back by 3 bases and J by 3 bases. CDR3 length: 16 residues. Germline CDR1 reads KGHSH; CDR2 reads LQKENI. The DNA of the CDR3 is TGTGCCAGCTCACCTGGGACTAGCGTAATCTACAATGAGCAGTTCTTC. Translated: CASSPGTSVIYNEQFF.

The V and J genes are TRBV5-1 and TRBJ2-7; no clear D gene. The CDR3 length is 14 residues. Trimming stripped 4 bases from V and 2 bases from J, with 13 bases between. In germline, CDR1 is SGHRS, CDR2 YFSETQ. CDR3 DNA: TGCGCCAGCAGCCCCCTCGACTTTACCTACGAGCAGTACTTC. It is translated as CASSPLDFTYEQYF.

As regards this clonotype: Sequence at one end of the junction differs from germline and may be a read error. The chain recombines TRBV2 with TRBJ2-3; tentatively, D is TRBD2 (6 bases). Looked up from germline, CDR1 is SNHLY and CDR2 is FYNNEI. The CDR3 is 14 residues long. The DNA for the CDR3 is TGTGCCAGCAAGCCGGGACTGTCTACAGTTACGCAGTATTTT. Translating gives CASKPGLSTVTQYF.

There are a few counts of this clonotype. This chain joins TRBV20-1 and TRBJ2-5; a weak D match, TRBD2 (5 bases). The germline V gene has CDR1 DFQATT and CDR2 SNEGSKA (reference sequence). V was trimmed by 1 base and J by 1 base, leaving 7 bases between them. The CDR3 covers 13 residues. The CDR3 here is CSARAGFQETQYF. In nucleotides, the CDR3 is TGCAGTGCTAGAGCGGGATTCCAAGAGACCCAGTACTTC.